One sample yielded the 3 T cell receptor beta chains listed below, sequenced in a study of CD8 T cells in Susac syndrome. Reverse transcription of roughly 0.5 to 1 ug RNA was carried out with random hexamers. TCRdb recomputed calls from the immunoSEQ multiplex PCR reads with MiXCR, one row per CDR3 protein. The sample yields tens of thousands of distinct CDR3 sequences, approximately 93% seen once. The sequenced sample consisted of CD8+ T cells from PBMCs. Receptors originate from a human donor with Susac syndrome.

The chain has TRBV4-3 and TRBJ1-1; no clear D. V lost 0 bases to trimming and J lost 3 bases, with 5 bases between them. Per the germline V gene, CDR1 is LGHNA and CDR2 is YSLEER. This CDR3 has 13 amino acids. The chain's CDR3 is CASSQDLDTEAFF. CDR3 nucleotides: TGCGCCAGCAGCCAAGATCTTGACACTGAAGCTTTCTTT.

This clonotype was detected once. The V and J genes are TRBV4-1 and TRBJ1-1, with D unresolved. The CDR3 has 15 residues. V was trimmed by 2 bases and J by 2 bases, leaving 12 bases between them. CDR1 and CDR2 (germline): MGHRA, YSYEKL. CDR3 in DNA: TGCGCCAGCAGCCAATCTTTGGGCAGAAACACTGAAGCTTTCTTT. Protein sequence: CASSQSLGRNTEAFF.

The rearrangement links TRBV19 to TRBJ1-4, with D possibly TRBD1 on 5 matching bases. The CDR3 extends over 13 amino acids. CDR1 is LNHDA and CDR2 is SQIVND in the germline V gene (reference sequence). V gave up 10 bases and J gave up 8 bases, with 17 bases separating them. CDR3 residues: CATRIGAREKLFF. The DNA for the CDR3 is TGTGCCACTAGGATAGGGGCCCGAGAAAAACTGTTTTTT.